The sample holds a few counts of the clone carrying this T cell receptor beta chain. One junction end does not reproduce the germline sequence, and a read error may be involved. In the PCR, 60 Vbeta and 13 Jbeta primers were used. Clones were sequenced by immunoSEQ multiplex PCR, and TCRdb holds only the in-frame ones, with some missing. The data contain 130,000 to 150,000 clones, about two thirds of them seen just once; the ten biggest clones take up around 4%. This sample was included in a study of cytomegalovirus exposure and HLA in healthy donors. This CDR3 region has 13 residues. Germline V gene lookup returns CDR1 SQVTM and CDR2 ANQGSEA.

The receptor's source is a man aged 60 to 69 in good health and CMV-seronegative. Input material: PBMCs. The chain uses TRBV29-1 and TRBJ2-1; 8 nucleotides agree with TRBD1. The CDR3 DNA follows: TGCAGCGCCTCAGGGGGCCGCTACGATGAGCAGTTCTTC. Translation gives CSASGGRYDEQFF.